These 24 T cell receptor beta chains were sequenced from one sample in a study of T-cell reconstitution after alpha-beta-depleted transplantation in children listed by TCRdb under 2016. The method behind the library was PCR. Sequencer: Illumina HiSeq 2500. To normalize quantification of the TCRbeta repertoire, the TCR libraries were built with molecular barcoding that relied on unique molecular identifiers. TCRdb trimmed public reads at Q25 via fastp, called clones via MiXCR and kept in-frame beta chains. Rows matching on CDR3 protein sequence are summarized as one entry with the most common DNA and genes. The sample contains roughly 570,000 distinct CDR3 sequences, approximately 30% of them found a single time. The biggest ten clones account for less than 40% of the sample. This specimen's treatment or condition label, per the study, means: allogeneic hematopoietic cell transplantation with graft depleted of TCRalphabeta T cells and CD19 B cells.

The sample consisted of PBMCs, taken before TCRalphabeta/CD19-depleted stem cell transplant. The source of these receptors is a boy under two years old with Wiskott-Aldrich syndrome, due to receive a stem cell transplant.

The CDR3: CSGGWGYNEQFF. CDR3 coding DNA: TGCAGCGGGGGGTGGGGCTACAATGAGCAGTTCTTC. The chain has TRBV29-1 and TRBJ2-1, with D perhaps matching TRBD1 or TRBD2 (5 bases each). Trimming took off 7 bases at V and 3 bases at J, with 10 bases between the two ends. The CDR3 runs to 12 residues. In germline, CDR1 is SQVTM, CDR2 ANQGSEA.

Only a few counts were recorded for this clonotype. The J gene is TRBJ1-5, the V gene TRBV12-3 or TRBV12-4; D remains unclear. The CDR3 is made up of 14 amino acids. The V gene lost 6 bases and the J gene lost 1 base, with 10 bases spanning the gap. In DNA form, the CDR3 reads TGTGCCAGCAGGCCGTCGGGGAGCAATCAGCCCCAGCATTTT. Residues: CASRPSGSNQPQHF.

The CDR3 bases are TGCAGTGCTAGTGCACCTAGGAGGGGGAGCTCCTACAATGAGCAGTTCTTC. It encodes CSASAPRRGSSYNEQFF. The genes are TRBV20-1 and TRBJ2-1; either TRBD1 or TRBD2 may fit D (6 bases each). The germline V gene encodes CDR1 DFQATT and CDR2 SNEGSKA (reference sequence). The ends were cut back, 3 bases at V and 0 bases at J, with 18 bases in the middle. The CDR3 is 17 amino acids.

CDR3 sequence reads: CASSSLLAESTDTQYF. The DNA of the CDR3 is TGTGCCAGCAGCTCGTTACTAGCGGAGTCCACAGATACGCAGTATTTT. The chain combines TRBV7-8 with TRBJ2-3, with 8 bases aligning to TRBD2. The junction had 8 bases not matched to a gene; V was cut back by 4 bases and J by 2 bases. CDR1 and CDR2 (germline): SGHVS, FQNEAQ. The CDR3 sequence is 16 residues long. Full variable domain (outside the CDR3, taken from reference TRBV7-8 and TRBJ2-3): GAGVSQSPRYKVAKRGQDVALRCDPISGHVSLFWYQQALGQGPEFLTYFQNEAQLDKSGLPSDRFFAERPEGSVSTLKIQRTQQEDSAVYLCASSSLLAESTDTQYFGPGTRLTVL.

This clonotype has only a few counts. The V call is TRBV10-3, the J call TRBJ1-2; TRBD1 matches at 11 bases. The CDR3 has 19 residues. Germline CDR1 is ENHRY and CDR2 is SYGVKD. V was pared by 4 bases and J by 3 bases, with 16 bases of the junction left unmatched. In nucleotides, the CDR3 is TGTGCCATCAGTGGGATAATACCCGCGGGACAGGGGGTTTACTATGGCTACACCTTC. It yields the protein CAISGIIPAGQGVYYGYTF.

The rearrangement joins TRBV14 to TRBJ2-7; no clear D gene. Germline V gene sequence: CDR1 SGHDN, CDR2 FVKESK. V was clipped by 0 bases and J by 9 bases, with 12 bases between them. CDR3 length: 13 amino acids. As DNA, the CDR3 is TGTGCCAGCAGCCAAGACTTTCCAAGTAGGCAGTACTTC. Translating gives CASSQDFPSRQYF.

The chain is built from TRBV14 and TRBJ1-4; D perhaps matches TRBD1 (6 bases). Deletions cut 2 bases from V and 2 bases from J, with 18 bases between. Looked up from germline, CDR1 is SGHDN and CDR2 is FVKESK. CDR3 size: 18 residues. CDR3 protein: CASSQYGGRGSTNEKLFF. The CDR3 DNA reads TGTGCCAGCAGCCAATATGGGGGCAGGGGATCGACTAATGAAAAACTGTTTTTT.

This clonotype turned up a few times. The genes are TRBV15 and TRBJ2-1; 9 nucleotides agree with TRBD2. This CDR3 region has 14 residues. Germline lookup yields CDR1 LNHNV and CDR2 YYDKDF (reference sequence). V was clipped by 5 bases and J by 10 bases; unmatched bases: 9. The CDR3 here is CATSEKREATEQFF. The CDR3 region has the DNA TGTGCCACCAGCGAGAAGCGGGAGGCGACCGAGCAGTTCTTC.

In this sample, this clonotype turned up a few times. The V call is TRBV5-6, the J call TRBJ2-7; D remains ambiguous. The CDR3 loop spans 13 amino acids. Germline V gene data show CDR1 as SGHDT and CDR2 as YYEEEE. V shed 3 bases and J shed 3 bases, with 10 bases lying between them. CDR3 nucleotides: TGTGCCAGCAGCTCGATTGGGGTCTACGAGCAGTACTTC. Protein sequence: CASSSIGVYEQYF.

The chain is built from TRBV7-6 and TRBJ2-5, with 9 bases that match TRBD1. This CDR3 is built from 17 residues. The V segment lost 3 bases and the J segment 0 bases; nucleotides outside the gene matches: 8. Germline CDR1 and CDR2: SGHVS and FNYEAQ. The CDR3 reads CASSLVGQGTYQETQYF. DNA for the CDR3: TGTGCCAGCAGCTTGGTCGGACAGGGGACCTACCAAGAGACCCAGTACTTC.

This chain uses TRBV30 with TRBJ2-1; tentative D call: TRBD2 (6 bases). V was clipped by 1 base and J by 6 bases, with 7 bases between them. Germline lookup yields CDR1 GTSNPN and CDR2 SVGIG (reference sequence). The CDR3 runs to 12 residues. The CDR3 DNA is TGTGCCTGGAGTGATAGCGGCAATGAGCAGTTCTTC. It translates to CAWSDSGNEQFF. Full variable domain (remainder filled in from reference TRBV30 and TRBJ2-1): SQTIHQWPATLVQPVGSPLSLECTVEGTSNPNLYWYRQAAGRGLQLLFYSVGIGQISSEVPQNLSASRPQDRQFILSSKKLLLSDSGFYLCAWSDSGNEQFFGPGTRLTVL.

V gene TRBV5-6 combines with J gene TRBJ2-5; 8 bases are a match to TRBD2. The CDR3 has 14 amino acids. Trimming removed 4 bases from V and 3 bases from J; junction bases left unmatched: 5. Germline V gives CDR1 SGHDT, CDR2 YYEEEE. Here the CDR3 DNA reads TGTGCCAGCAGCCTTAGCGGGGCTAAAGAGACCCAGTACTTC. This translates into CASSLSGAKETQYF.

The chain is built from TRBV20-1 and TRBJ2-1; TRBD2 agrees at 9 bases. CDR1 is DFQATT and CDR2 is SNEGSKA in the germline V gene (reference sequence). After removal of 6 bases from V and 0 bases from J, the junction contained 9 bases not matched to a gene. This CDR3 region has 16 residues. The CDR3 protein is CSAATSGRTSYNEQFF. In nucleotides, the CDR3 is TGCAGTGCGGCTACTAGCGGGCGTACCTCCTACAATGAGCAGTTCTTC.

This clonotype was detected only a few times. In DNA form, the CDR3 reads TGTGCCAGCAGCACCGGGACAGGGGGAAGATGGAGCAATCAGCCCCAGCATTTT. Its protein product is CASSTGTGGRWSNQPQHF. The chain is built from TRBV7-6 and TRBJ1-5, with 11 bases matching TRBD1. Germline V lookup: CDR1 SGHVS, CDR2 FNYEAQ. The CDR3 contains 18 residues. Unmatched junction bases numbered 10, after V lost 5 bases and J lost 1 base.

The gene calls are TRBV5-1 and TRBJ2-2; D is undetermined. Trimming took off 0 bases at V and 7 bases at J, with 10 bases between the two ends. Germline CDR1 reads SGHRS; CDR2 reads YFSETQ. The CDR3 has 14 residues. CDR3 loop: CASSLEYGFGELFF. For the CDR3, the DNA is TGCGCCAGCAGCTTGGAGTATGGGTTCGGGGAGCTGTTTTTT.

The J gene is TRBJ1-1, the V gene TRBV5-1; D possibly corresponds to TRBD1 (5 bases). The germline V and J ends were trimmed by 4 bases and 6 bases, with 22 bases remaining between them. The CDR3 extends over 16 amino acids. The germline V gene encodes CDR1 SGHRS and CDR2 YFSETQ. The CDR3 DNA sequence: TGCGCCAGCAGCCAGCCCAGGGACGGAAGTGGGGCTGAAGCTTTCTTT. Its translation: CASSQPRDGSGAEAFF.

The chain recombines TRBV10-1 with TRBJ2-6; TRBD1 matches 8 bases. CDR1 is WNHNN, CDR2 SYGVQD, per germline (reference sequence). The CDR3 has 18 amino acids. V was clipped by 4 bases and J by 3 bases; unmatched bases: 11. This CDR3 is CASSAGRGRSFGANVLTF. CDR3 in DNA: TGCGCCAGCAGTGCGGGCAGGGGGCGTTCGTTTGGGGCCAACGTCCTGACTTTC.

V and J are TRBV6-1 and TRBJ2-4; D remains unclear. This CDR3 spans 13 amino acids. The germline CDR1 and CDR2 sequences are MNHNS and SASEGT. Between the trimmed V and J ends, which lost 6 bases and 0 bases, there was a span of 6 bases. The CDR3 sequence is CASRLLAKNIQYF. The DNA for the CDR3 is TGTGCCAGCAGGCTTTTAGCCAAAAACATTCAGTACTTC.

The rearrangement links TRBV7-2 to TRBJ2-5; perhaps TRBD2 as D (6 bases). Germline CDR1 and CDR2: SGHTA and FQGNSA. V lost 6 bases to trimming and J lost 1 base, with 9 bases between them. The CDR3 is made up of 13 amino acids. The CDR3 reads CASRRAGQETQYF. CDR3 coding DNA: TGTGCCAGCAGACGAGCGGGCCAAGAGACCCAGTACTTC.

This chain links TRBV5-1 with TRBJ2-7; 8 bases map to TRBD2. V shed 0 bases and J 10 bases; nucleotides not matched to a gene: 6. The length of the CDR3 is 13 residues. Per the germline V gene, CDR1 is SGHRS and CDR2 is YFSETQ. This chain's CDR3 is CASSLAGGEKQYF. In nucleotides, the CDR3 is TGCGCCAGCAGCTTGGCCGGGGGGGAGAAACAGTACTTC.

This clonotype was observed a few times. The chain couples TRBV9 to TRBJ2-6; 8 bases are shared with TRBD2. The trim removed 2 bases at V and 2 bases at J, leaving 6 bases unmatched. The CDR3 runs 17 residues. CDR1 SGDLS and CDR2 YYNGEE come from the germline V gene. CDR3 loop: CASSVSGSGPGANVLTF. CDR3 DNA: TGTGCCAGCAGCGTCAGCGGGAGTGGACCTGGGGCCAACGTCCTGACTTTC.

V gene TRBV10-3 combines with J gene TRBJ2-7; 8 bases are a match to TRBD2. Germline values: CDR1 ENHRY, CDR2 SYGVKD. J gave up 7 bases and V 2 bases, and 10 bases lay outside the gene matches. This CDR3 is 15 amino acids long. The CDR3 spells CAISEAGGPRFEQYF. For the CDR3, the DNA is TGTGCCATCAGTGAGGCGGGGGGACCAAGGTTTGAGCAGTACTTC.

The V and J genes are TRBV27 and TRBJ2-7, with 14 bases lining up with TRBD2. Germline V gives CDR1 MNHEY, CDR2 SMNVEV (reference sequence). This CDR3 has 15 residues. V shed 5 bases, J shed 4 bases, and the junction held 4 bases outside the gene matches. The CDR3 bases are TGTGCCAGCAGTGGGACTAGCGGGAGTTTTTACGAGCAGTACTTC. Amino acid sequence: CASSGTSGSFYEQYF.

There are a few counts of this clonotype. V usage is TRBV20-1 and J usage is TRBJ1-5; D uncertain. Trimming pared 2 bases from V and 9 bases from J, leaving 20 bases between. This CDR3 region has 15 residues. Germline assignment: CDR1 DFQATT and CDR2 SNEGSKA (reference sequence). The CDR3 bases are TGCAGTGCTAGACCCCCTACGGACGCCCGGGGGCCCCAGCATTTT. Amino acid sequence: CSARPPTDARGPQHF.